The clone carrying this TCR beta chain has just a few counts. Its matching antigen is unknown. Different DNA sequences within this sample yield the same CDR3. The CDR3 has 14 amino acids. The junction had 2 bases not matched to a gene; V was cut back by 3 bases and J by 5 bases. Germline V gene lookup returns CDR1 SGHRS and CDR2 YFSETQ. As every portion of the isolated RNA was reverse transcribed, the sequencing read expressed TCRB transcripts. TCRdb keeps only in-frame clones here, not all; method: immunoSEQ multiplex PCR. The sample has a few hundred thousand clones, approximately 15% seen once; the top ten hold around 0.019%. This record belongs to a study of beta chain features in type 1 diabetes. Study findings and constraints: Shortening of TCRB CDR3s, moderate but significant, appeared in all four CD4+ subsets of Type 1 diabetes patients.

Specimen: naive CD4+ T cells from blood. This TCR derives from a young man with type 1 diabetes. V and J are TRBV5-1 and TRBJ2-1, with 10 bases matching TRBD2. Written as DNA, the CDR3 is TGCGCCAGCAGCTATGGACTAGCGGACAATGAGCAGTTCTTC. Its translation: CASSYGLADNEQFF.